Presented here are 29 T cell receptor beta chains from one specimen sequenced in a study of tumor-infiltrating lymphocytes in localized non-small cell lung cancer. TCRdb keeps only in-frame clones here, not all; method: immunoSEQ multiplex PCR. The sample consists of 15,000 to 20,000 clones, 70% to 90% of them appearing once. Sequences were obtained from uninvolved lung tissue not adjacent to the tumor. The receptors originated from a human donor with non-small cell lung cancer.

This sequence joins TRBV11-2 and TRBJ1-1; TRBD1 is a possible D gene (5 bases). CDR1 and CDR2 (germline): SGHAT, FQNNGV. With 0 bases removed from V and 8 bases from J, the gap between germline ends came to 10 bases. The CDR3 runs 13 residues. DNA for the CDR3: TGTGCCAGCAGCTTAGAAAGCCCAGGGGAAGCTTTCTTT. Amino acid sequence: CASSLESPGEAFF.

V and J are TRBV5-1 and TRBJ2-5; TRBD2 matches 8 bases. Germline-derived CDR1 and CDR2 are SGHRS and YFSETQ. This CDR3 spans 15 amino acids. With 5 bases clipped from V and 7 bases from J, the junction kept 13 bases outside the gene matches. The CDR3 loop reads CASRYEAGDLTTQYF. CDR3 coding DNA: TGCGCCAGCAGATATGAAGCGGGAGACCTAACGACCCAGTACTTC.

This sequence joins TRBV7-3 and TRBJ1-1, with unresolved D. Trimming left V 0 bases short and J 4 bases short, with 9 bases between. This CDR3 has 14 amino acids. In germline, CDR1 is SGHTA, CDR2 FQGTGA. The chain's CDR3 is CASSLTHSGTEAFF. CDR3 nucleotides: TGTGCCAGCAGCTTAACTCATTCGGGCACTGAAGCTTTCTTT.

This clone was counted once. V usage is TRBV7-8 and J usage is TRBJ1-1; TRBD1 is a possible D gene (6 bases). Trimming shortened V by 5 bases and J by 4 bases, and 11 bases separated the two germline ends. Germline assignment: CDR1 SGHVS and CDR2 FQNEAQ. This CDR3 region has 13 residues. The DNA for the CDR3 is TGTGCCAGCAGCGTGGACAGACGCACTGAAGCTTTCTTT. Its protein product is CASSVDRRTEAFF. Full variable domain (missing parts from reference TRBV7-8 and TRBJ1-1): GAGVSQSPRYKVAKRGQDVALRCDPISGHVSLFWYQQALGQGPEFLTYFQNEAQLDKSGLPSDRFFAERPEGSVSTLKIQRTQQEDSAVYLCASSVDRRTEAFFGQGTRLTVV.

This chain connects TRBV5-5 to TRBJ2-7, with 8 bases aligning to TRBD1. CDR1 is SGHKS and CDR2 is YYEKEE in the germline V gene (reference sequence). The CDR3 spans 13 residues. With V trimmed by 3 bases and J by 7 bases, 6 bases remained unmatched. This chain's CDR3 is CASSSGTGGEQYF. DNA of the CDR3: TGTGCCAGCAGCTCGGGGACAGGAGGAGAGCAGTACTTC. The complete variable domain, with remaining parts taken from reference TRBV5-5 and TRBJ2-7, reads DAGVTQSPTHLIKTRGQQVTLRCSPISGHKSVSWYQQVLGQGPQFIFQYYEKEERGRGNFPDRFSARQFPNYSSELNVNALLLGDSALYLCASSSGTGGEQYFGPGTRLTVT.

The V call is TRBV30, the J call TRBJ2-7; tentatively, D is TRBD1 (6 bases). CDR1 and CDR2 (germline): GTSNPN, SVGIG (reference sequence). The ends were cut back, 4 bases at V and 12 bases at J, with 22 bases in the middle. The CDR3 spans 13 residues. This CDR3 reads CAWNPGHILSRYF. CDR3 in DNA: TGTGCCTGGAACCCGGGACACATTCTCTCAAGGTACTTC.

The chain is built from TRBV6-1 and TRBJ2-3; TRBD1 is a possible D gene (6 bases). This CDR3 has 15 amino acids. CDR1 is MNHNS and CDR2 is SASEGT in the germline V gene. Trimming left V 4 bases short and J 3 bases short, with 14 bases between. CDR3 DNA sequence: TGTGCCAGCAGTGTGGACAGCAGGAATACAGATACGCAGTATTTT. Amino acid sequence: CASSVDSRNTDTQYF.

The gene calls are TRBV18 and TRBJ1-1; 9 nucleotides align to TRBD1. Germline V gene sequence: CDR1 KGHSH, CDR2 LQKENI. This CDR3 region has 15 residues. The V and J ends lost 4 bases and 6 bases, in that order; junction bases with no gene match: 9. The CDR3 spells CASSLRQGGVAEAFF. As DNA, the CDR3 is TGTGCCAGCTCACTTCGACAGGGGGGAGTAGCTGAAGCTTTCTTT.

The V gene is TRBV4-1, the J gene TRBJ1-5; D remains ambiguous. Between the trimmed V and J ends, which lost 4 bases and 1 base, there was a span of 17 bases. CDR1 MGHRA and CDR2 YSYEKL come from the germline V gene. The CDR3 has 17 residues. The CDR3 reads CASSPSGLPRSNQPQHF. The CDR3 DNA follows: TGCGCCAGCAGCCCCTCCGGGCTTCCGAGGAGCAATCAGCCCCAGCATTTT.

The gene calls are TRBV7-2 and TRBJ2-1; 8 bases fit TRBD2. This CDR3 spans 16 amino acids. Germline CDR1 is SGHTA and CDR2 is FQGNSA. The junction had 14 bases not matched to a gene; V was cut back by 7 bases and J by 6 bases. CDR3 sequence: CASTGGGRSPANEQFF. The CDR3 DNA is TGTGCCAGCACCGGGGGCGGGAGGTCTCCAGCCAATGAGCAGTTCTTC.

This clone was counted a few times. The V and J genes are TRBV10-3 and TRBJ1-4, with 11 bases aligning to TRBD1. The germline gives CDR1 ENHRY, CDR2 SYGVKD. The CDR3 is made up of 15 amino acids. The trim removed 0 bases at V and 8 bases at J, leaving 2 bases unmatched. This chain's CDR3 is CAISESGTGGEKLFF. CDR3 bases: TGTGCCATCAGTGAGTCGGGGACAGGGGGAGAAAAACTGTTTTTT.

The gene calls are TRBV30 and TRBJ2-7, with D possibly being TRBD1 or TRBD2 (5 bases each). Trimming left V 1 base short and J 3 bases short, with 10 bases between. Germline V gene data show CDR1 as GTSNPN and CDR2 as SVGIG (reference sequence). This CDR3 comprises 13 residues. DNA of the CDR3: TGTGCCTGGAGTGGGGGGTCCCTCTACGAGCAGTACTTC. Amino acids: CAWSGGSLYEQYF. The full variable domain, in which reference TRBV30 and TRBJ2-7 provide the parts outside the CDR3, is SQTIHQWPATLVQPVGSPLSLECTVEGTSNPNLYWYRQAAGRGLQLLFYSVGIGQISSEVPQNLSASRPQDRQFILSSKKLLLSDSGFYLCAWSGGSLYEQYFGPGTRLTVT.

By proportion, this clone is medium-sized. V gene TRBV28 combines with J gene TRBJ2-2; TRBD2 is a possible D gene (5 bases). This CDR3 has 14 residues. Between the trimmed V and J ends, which lost 6 bases and 2 bases, there was a span of 10 bases. Germline V gives CDR1 MDHEN, CDR2 SYDVKM. The CDR3 here is CASSPGGNTGELFF. CDR3 DNA: TGTGCCAGCAGCCCCGGAGGAAACACCGGGGAGCTGTTTTTT.

CDR3 region: CASSLTMQETQYF. CDR3 coding DNA: TGTGCCAGCAGCCTCACCATGCAAGAGACCCAGTACTTC. The chain has TRBV5-4 and TRBJ2-5; D gene ambiguous. V was cut by 4 bases and J by 2 bases, with 9 bases left in between. Germline CDR1 SGHNT, CDR2 YYREEE (reference sequence). There are 13 residues in the CDR3.

J is TRBJ1-1 and V is TRBV29-1, with TRBD1 as a possible D gene (6 bases). The CDR3 loop spans 12 amino acids. Germline assignment: CDR1 SQVTM and CDR2 ANQGSEA. V was pared by 2 bases and J by 7 bases, with 11 bases between. CDR3 region: CSVEPQGFEAFF. The CDR3 nucleotides are TGCAGCGTTGAACCCCAGGGGTTTGAAGCTTTCTTT.

This chain links TRBV9 with TRBJ2-1; TRBD2 agrees at 13 bases. CDR1 and CDR2 (germline): SGDLS, YYNGEE. The CDR3 sequence is 20 residues long. J was trimmed by 3 bases and V by 0 bases; bases with no gene match: 12. The CDR3 protein is CASSVEGGLAGALVYNEQFF. CDR3 coding DNA: TGTGCCAGCAGCGTAGAGGGTGGACTAGCGGGAGCCTTAGTCTACAATGAGCAGTTCTTC.

This clone showed up just a few times. The chain uses TRBV28 and TRBJ1-2; a possible D gene is TRBD1 (6 bases). The CDR3 loop spans 17 amino acids. CDR1 MDHEN and CDR2 SYDVKM come from the germline V gene. V dropped 0 bases and J dropped 5 bases, with 19 bases sitting between them. This CDR3 is CASSLWGTSSRPYGYTF. Here the CDR3 DNA reads TGTGCCAGCAGTTTATGGGGGACAAGTTCGAGACCTTATGGCTACACCTTC.

This clone was seen just once. V and J are TRBV18 and TRBJ2-3; D remains ambiguous. Germline loops: CDR1 KGHSH, CDR2 LQKENI. The CDR3 spans 13 residues. Trimming pared 2 bases from V and 2 bases from J, leaving 5 bases between. The CDR3 nucleotides are TGTGCCAGCTCACCATCCCTCACAGATACGCAGTATTTT. This translates into CASSPSLTDTQYF.

The chain recombines TRBV9 with TRBJ2-1, with 9 bases matching TRBD2. The V and J ends lost 2 bases and 10 bases, in that order; junction bases with no gene match: 4. Germline CDR1 is SGDLS and CDR2 is YYNGEE. The CDR3 totals 13 residues. The CDR3 region is CASSVLTSGEQFF. The CDR3 DNA is TGTGCCAGCAGCGTCCTGACTAGCGGCGAGCAGTTCTTC.

This sequence joins TRBV6-1 and TRBJ2-7, with TRBD2 matching 10 bases. V was pared by 1 base and J by 2 bases, with 2 bases of the junction left unmatched. Per the germline V gene, CDR1 is MNHNS and CDR2 is SASEGT. The CDR3 has 15 residues. The CDR3 DNA reads as TGTGCCAGCAGTGAAGGGACTAGCGGCCCCTACGAGCAGTACTTC. This sequence encodes CASSEGTSGPYEQYF.

The V gene is TRBV9, the J gene TRBJ2-1, with D unclear. CDR3 length: 13 amino acids. Germline assignment: CDR1 SGDLS and CDR2 YYNGEE. V was clipped by 3 bases and J by 10 bases, with 14 bases between them. This CDR3 reads CASSATVVGEQFF. The CDR3 nucleotides read TGTGCCAGCAGCGCGACGGTTGTAGGGGAGCAGTTCTTC. Based on the CDR3 plus reference TRBV9 and TRBJ2-1, the full variable domain is DSGVTQTPKHLITATGQRVTLRCSPRSGDLSVYWYQQSLDQGLQFLIQYYNGEERAKGNILERFSAQQFPDLHSELNLSSLELGDSALYFCASSATVVGEQFFGPGTRLTVL.

The V gene is TRBV7-3, the J gene TRBJ1-1, with D perhaps TRBD1 (5 bases). There are 13 residues in the CDR3. The germline V gene encodes CDR1 SGHTA and CDR2 FQGTGA. Trimming left V 6 bases short and J 1 base short, with 9 bases between. Here the CDR3 DNA reads TGTGCCAGCAGTCGACAGCAGAACACTGAAGCTTTCTTT. This encodes CASSRQQNTEAFF.

The chain joins TRBV29-1 to TRBJ2-2, with D tentatively TRBD1 or TRBD2 (5 bases each). The germline gives CDR1 SQVTM, CDR2 ANQGSEA. V was trimmed by 4 bases and J by 0 bases, leaving 9 bases between them. The CDR3 length is 14 residues. CDR3 sequence reads: CSVVRDANTGELFF. The CDR3 coding sequence is TGCAGCGTTGTAAGGGACGCGAACACCGGGGAGCTGTTTTTT.

This clone was detected a few times. V is TRBV5-1 and J is TRBJ1-1; D unresolved. Trimming removed 0 bases from V and 5 bases from J, with 11 bases in between. This CDR3 has 14 residues. CDR1 and CDR2 from the germline V gene are SGHRS and YFSETQ. The CDR3 nucleotides read TGCGCCAGCAGCTTGGGGTCGTGGAGGACTGAAGCTTTCTTT. It encodes CASSLGSWRTEAFF.

This chain joins TRBV29-1 and TRBJ2-7; D may be TRBD1 or TRBD2 (5 bases each). The CDR3 is 13 amino acids. The V gene lost 6 bases and the J gene lost 2 bases, with 14 bases spanning the gap. Germline-derived CDR1 and CDR2 are SQVTM and ANQGSEA. The CDR3 spells CSVSGPFTYEQYF. The DNA of the CDR3 is TGCAGCGTATCGGGACCGTTCACCTACGAGCAGTACTTC.

The CDR3 loop reads CASGLNSPKDTQYF. The CDR3 coding sequence is TGTGCTAGTGGTTTGAATAGCCCAAAAGATACGCAGTATTTT. The V call is TRBV12-5, the J call TRBJ2-3; D is ambiguous. The V gene lost 2 bases and the J gene lost 5 bases, with 11 bases spanning the gap. CDR1 and CDR2 (germline): LGHNT, FRNRAP. The CDR3 has 14 amino acids. The whole variable domain, remainder taken from reference TRBV12-5 and TRBJ2-3, is DARVTQTPRHKVTEMGQEVTMRCQPILGHNTVFWYRQTMMQGLELLAYFRNRAPLDDSGMPKDRFSAEMPDATLATLKIQPSEPRDSAVYFCASGLNSPKDTQYFGPGTRLTVL.

J is TRBJ2-1 and V is TRBV5-1; 14 bases line up with TRBD2. Trimming took 2 bases from V and 4 from J; bases not matched to a gene: 14. CDR1 and CDR2 from the germline V gene are SGHRS and YFSETQ. This CDR3 comprises 20 residues. This chain's CDR3 is CASSLPGQGLAGAPYNEQFF. The CDR3, as DNA: TGCGCCAGCAGCTTACCTGGCCAGGGACTAGCGGGAGCTCCGTACAATGAGCAGTTCTTC.

CDR3 nucleotides: TGTGCCATCAGTGAGTCTGCGGGGGGAAGCTCCTACAATGAGCAGTTCTTC. Amino acids: CAISESAGGSSYNEQFF. The chain links TRBV10-3 to TRBJ2-1, with 8 bases lining up with TRBD2. Germline V gene data show CDR1 as ENHRY and CDR2 as SYGVKD. This CDR3 comprises 17 residues. After removal of 0 bases from V and 0 bases from J, the junction contained 4 bases not matched to a gene.

The chain is built from TRBV5-6 and TRBJ2-5; 7 positions agree with TRBD2. In germline, CDR1 is SGHDT, CDR2 YYEEEE. The CDR3 spans 16 residues. The V gene end was trimmed by 0 bases and the J gene end by 2 bases; junction bases not matched to a gene: 7. CDR3 protein: CASSLGAGVKQETQYF. In nucleotides, the CDR3 is TGTGCCAGCAGCTTGGGTGCGGGGGTCAAACAAGAGACCCAGTACTTC.